Here is one TCR beta chain with its context. What it binds is unknown. This record belongs to a study of radiation and T cells in renal cell carcinoma. General observations from the study: Top tumor clonotypes rose in blood 2 weeks post-radiation, then contracted.

This CDR3 is built from 11 residues. Trimming left V 6 bases short and J 7 bases short, with 7 bases between. The germline V gene encodes CDR1 MNHEY and CDR2 SVGAGI. The time point here: blood 4 weeks post-SBRT, at nephrectomy. Indicated treatment: 15 Gy SBRT to primary tumor, nephrectomy 4 weeks later. Nephrectomy followed 15 Gy stereotactic body radiation by 4 weeks. The tumor was a clear cell renal cell carcinoma. Produced via immunoSEQ multiplex PCR; TCRdb's table is partial and in-frame only. The sample lists some 150,000 clones, approximately 86% occurring once. The sequenced sample was blood, obtained from a patient whose treatment included radiotherapy and nephrectomy. The rearrangement uses TRBV6-5 and TRBJ2-4, with D tentatively TRBD2 (5 bases). This clonotype originated in a woman between 50 and 59 years old with renal cell carcinoma. The CDR3, as DNA: TGTGCCAGCAGGAGAGGGAACATTCAGTACTTC. It codes for CASRRGNIQYF.